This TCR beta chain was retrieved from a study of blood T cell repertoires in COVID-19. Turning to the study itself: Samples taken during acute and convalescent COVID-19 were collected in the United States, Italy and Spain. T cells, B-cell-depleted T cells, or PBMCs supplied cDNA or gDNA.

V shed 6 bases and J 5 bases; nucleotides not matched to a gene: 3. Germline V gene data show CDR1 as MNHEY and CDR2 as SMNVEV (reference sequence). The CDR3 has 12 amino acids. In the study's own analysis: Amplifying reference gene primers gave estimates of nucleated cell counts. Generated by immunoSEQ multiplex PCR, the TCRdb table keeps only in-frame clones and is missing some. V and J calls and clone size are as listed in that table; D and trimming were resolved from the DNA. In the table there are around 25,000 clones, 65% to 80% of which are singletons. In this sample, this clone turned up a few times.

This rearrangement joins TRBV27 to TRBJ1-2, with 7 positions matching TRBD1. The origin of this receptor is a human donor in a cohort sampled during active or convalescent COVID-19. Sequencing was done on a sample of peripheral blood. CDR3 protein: CASSLQGYGYTF. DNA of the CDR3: TGTGCCAGCAGCCTACAGGGGTATGGCTACACCTTC.